This T cell receptor beta chain was captured by sequencing in a study of CD8 T cells in Susac syndrome. The T cells that were sequenced for TCR beta were CD8+ and CD4+ cells from blood. Relapsing-remitting disease, either stable or active, was present in the multiple sclerosis controls, who were treatment-naive patients. Purification of the CD8+ and CD4+ T cells relied on negative isolation, and TEMRA cells underwent FACS enrichment. It was with random hexamers that roughly 0.5 to 1 ug RNA was reverse transcribed. The amplification used immunoSEQ multiplex PCR on TCR beta CDR3; it spanned 54 Vbeta and 13 Jbeta. TCRdb re-analysed the immunoSEQ multiplex PCR reads in MiXCR, keeping a single row per CDR3 protein. The data show approximately 120,000 distinct CDR3 sequences, approximately 95% seen once. CDR1 MGHRA and CDR2 YSYEKL come from the germline V gene. Trimming removed 0 bases at V and 4 bases at J, with 10 bases between. This CDR3 is built from 15 residues.

The chain combines TRBV4-1 with TRBJ1-3; D gene unclear. The sequenced sample consisted of CD8+ T cells from PBMCs. The receptor's source is a human donor with multiple sclerosis. The CDR3 spells CASSQDSVSGNTIYF. The CDR3, as DNA: TGCGCCAGCAGCCAAGATTCGGTATCAGGAAACACCATATATTTT.